The 27 T cell receptor beta chains presented below share a single source sample, sequenced in a study of cytomegalovirus exposure and HLA in healthy donors. Vbeta (60) and Jbeta (13) primers were used in the PCR. Sequencing was performed with immunoSEQ multiplex PCR; in TCRdb, only in-frame clones are kept and a portion is missing. This table has about 150,000 clones, 84% appearing once. The specimen was PBMCs. The origin of the receptors is a man aged 45-60 years in good health and CMV-seropositive.

V is TRBV28 and J is TRBJ1-3; TRBD1 matches 8 bases. The CDR3 has 17 residues. Germline values: CDR1 MDHEN, CDR2 SYDVKM. The V segment lost 6 bases and the J segment 0 bases; nucleotides outside the gene matches: 10. CDR3 amino acids: CASRPATGAYSGNTIYF. In nucleotides, the CDR3 is TGTGCCAGCAGACCTGCGACAGGGGCCTACTCTGGAAACACCATATATTTT. The whole variable domain, filled in from reference TRBV28 and TRBJ1-3, reads DVKVTQSSRYLVKRTGEKVFLECVQDMDHENMFWYRQDPGLGLRLIYFSYDVKMKEKGDIPEGYSVSREKKERFSLILESASTNQTSMYLCASRPATGAYSGNTIYFGEGSWLTVV.

The CDR3 here is CAWGAAGLSYTF. DNA of the CDR3: TGTGCCTGGGGGGCGGCCGGTTTAAGCTACACCTTC. The rearrangement links TRBV30 to TRBJ1-2; D possibly corresponds to TRBD1 (5 bases). Trimming removed 5 bases from V and 9 bases from J, with 16 bases in between. The CDR3 has 12 amino acids. Germline CDR1 GTSNPN, CDR2 SVGIG (reference sequence).

This clone was counted between two and nine times. The chain carries TRBV5-6 and TRBJ1-5; D ambiguous. Germline V lookup: CDR1 SGHDT, CDR2 YYEEEE. V lost 0 bases and J lost 0, with 7 bases in between. This CDR3 contains 15 residues. CDR3 sequence reads: CASSLGSYSNQPQHF. DNA of the CDR3: TGTGCCAGCAGCTTGGGCAGTTATAGCAATCAGCCCCAGCATTTT.

V gene TRBV4-2 combines with J gene TRBJ2-5, with D perhaps matching TRBD2 (6 bases). This CDR3 comprises 16 residues. The V gene lost 1 base and the J gene lost 2 bases, with 14 bases spanning the gap. Germline-derived CDR1 and CDR2 are LGHNA and YNFKEQ. CDR3 residues: CASSQAHGGVQETQYF. CDR3 DNA: TGTGCCAGCAGCCAAGCCCACGGCGGGGTACAAGAGACCCAGTACTTC.

V is TRBV9 and J is TRBJ2-3; D remains ambiguous. The CDR3 totals 10 residues. Germline assignment: CDR1 SGDLS and CDR2 YYNGEE. V gave up 5 bases and J gave up 11 bases, with 9 bases separating them. The CDR3 coding sequence is TGTGCCAGCAGTGGAGAGGTGCAGTATTTT. As protein: CASSGEVQYF.

This clone was observed a few times. Here the CDR3 DNA reads TGTGCCAGTAGTATCGGACAGGCGAACACTGAAGCTTTCTTT. The encoded protein is CASSIGQANTEAFF. The chain joins TRBV19 to TRBJ1-1, with 7 bases that match TRBD1. Germline CDR1 and CDR2: LNHDA and SQIVND (reference sequence). The CDR3 has 14 residues. Trimming removed 3 bases from V and 1 base from J; junction bases left unmatched: 2.

V is TRBV5-4 and J is TRBJ1-1, with TRBD1 identical over 8 bases. The CDR3 consists of 15 residues. Germline values: CDR1 SGHNT, CDR2 YYREEE (reference sequence). The V and J ends lost 4 bases and 1 base, in that order; junction bases with no gene match: 6. CDR3 amino acids: CASSPWTGPNTEAFF. The CDR3, as DNA: TGTGCCAGCAGCCCCTGGACAGGGCCGAACACTGAAGCTTTCTTT.

The chain combines TRBV2 with TRBJ1-1, with 12 nucleotides matching TRBD1. This CDR3 is 16 amino acids long. Germline trimming cut 6 bases from V and 5 bases from J; bases unmatched to any gene: 10. CDR1 is SNHLY and CDR2 is FYNNEI in the germline V gene. CDR3 loop: CASRGRDRGQRTEAFF. In nucleotides, the CDR3 is TGTGCCAGCAGGGGAAGGGACAGGGGGCAGAGGACTGAAGCTTTCTTT.

The chain carries TRBV19 and TRBJ2-1; D unclear. Germline CDR1 reads LNHDA; CDR2 reads SQIVND (reference sequence). The CDR3 has 15 residues. V was pared by 3 bases and J by 0 bases, with 9 bases between. In DNA, the CDR3 is TGTGCCAGTAGTATCGCGCCAATCTCCTACAATGAGCAGTTCTTC. Protein: CASSIAPISYNEQFF.

This sequence joins TRBV27 and TRBJ2-2, with D unclear. The CDR3 length is 13 residues. Germline CDR1 and CDR2: MNHEY and SMNVEV (reference sequence). With 8 bases removed from V and 2 bases from J, the gap between germline ends came to 9 bases. DNA of the CDR3: TGTGCCAGCCGATACTATAACACCGGGGAGCTGTTTTTT. Protein: CASRYYNTGELFF.

The V call is TRBV5-1, the J call TRBJ2-1; maybe TRBD2 (5 bases). Germline CDR1 SGHRS, CDR2 YFSETQ. V shed 6 bases and J shed 1 base, with 11 bases lying between them. CDR3 size: 14 residues. Here the CDR3 reads CASTREQSYNEQFF. The CDR3 DNA reads TGCGCCAGCACGAGGGAGCAATCCTACAATGAGCAGTTCTTC.

This clone was seen only once. The V and J genes are TRBV7-9 and TRBJ2-1; D not resolved. Per germline, CDR1 SEHNR and CDR2 FQNEAQ (reference sequence). V was trimmed by 5 bases and J by 8 bases, leaving 13 bases between them. CDR3 length equals 13 residues. The CDR3 DNA sequence: TGTGCCAGCAGCCACGAACCGGGTCATGAGCAGTTCTTC. Its protein product is CASSHEPGHEQFF. Using reference TRBV7-9 and TRBJ2-1 for the parts outside the CDR3, the full variable domain is DTGVSQNPRHKITKRGQNVTFRCDPISEHNRLYWYRQTLGQGPEFLTYFQNEAQLEKSRLLSDRFSAERPKGSFSTLEIQRTEQGDSAMYLCASSHEPGHEQFFGPGTRLTVL.

The V call is TRBV2, the J call TRBJ1-2, with 7 positions matching TRBD1. CDR1 and CDR2 (germline): SNHLY, FYNNEI. The CDR3 runs 14 residues. Losses at the gene ends were 7 bases for V and 0 bases for J; bases not matched to a gene: 5. The CDR3 region has the DNA TGTGCCAGCAACCGGGACAGAACTAACTATGGCTACACCTTC. Translated: CASNRDRTNYGYTF.

This clone appeared a single time. The J gene is TRBJ2-5, the V gene TRBV10-2, with TRBD2 identical over 8 bases. The CDR3 is 15 residues long. CDR1 is WSHSY and CDR2 is SAAADI in the germline V gene. V lost 7 bases, J lost 1 base, and 8 bases stayed unmatched. The CDR3 spells CASNSLGGVQETQYF. DNA for the CDR3: TGCGCCAGCAACTCCCTCGGGGGGGTCCAAGAGACCCAGTACTTC.

The gene calls are TRBV5-5 and TRBJ2-3, with TRBD2 matching 8 bases. V lost 0 bases to trimming and J lost 3 bases; unmatched junction nucleotides: 12. This CDR3 contains 18 residues. CDR1 and CDR2 (germline): SGHKS, YYEKEE (reference sequence). This CDR3 is CASSLALTSGQRTDTQYF. CDR3 coding DNA: TGTGCCAGCAGCTTGGCCCTAACTAGCGGCCAACGGACAGATACGCAGTATTTT. The full variable domain, with the rest looked up from reference TRBV5-5 and TRBJ2-3, is DAGVTQSPTHLIKTRGQQVTLRCSPISGHKSVSWYQQVLGQGPQFIFQYYEKEERGRGNFPDRFSARQFPNYSSELNVNALLLGDSALYLCASSLALTSGQRTDTQYFGPGTRLTVL.

This clone was counted only a few times. The chain uses TRBV7-6 and TRBJ2-3; 9 bases line up with TRBD2. Germline CDR1 and CDR2: SGHVS and FNYEAQ. This CDR3 spans 17 amino acids. V gave up 0 bases and J gave up 1 base; unmatched junction bases: 5. CDR3 sequence (DNA): TGTGCCAGCAGCTTAGCAGCGGGGGGACACCGCACAGATACGCAGTATTTT. Its translation is CASSLAAGGHRTDTQYF.

The rearrangement links TRBV11-2 to TRBJ1-3, with D uncertain. The length of the CDR3 is 14 residues. CDR1 is SGHAT and CDR2 is FQNNGV in the germline V gene. Trimming shortened V by 1 base and J by 2 bases, and 6 bases separated the two germline ends. The CDR3: CASSLGAAGNTIYF. The CDR3 bases are TGTGCCAGCAGCTTAGGGGCTGCTGGAAACACCATATATTTT.

The chain carries TRBV5-1 and TRBJ1-1; no clear D. The CDR3 runs 15 residues. The germline V gene has CDR1 SGHRS and CDR2 YFSETQ. Trimming removed 6 bases from V and 1 base from J, with 16 bases in between. The CDR3 is CASNLGQISNTEAFF. DNA of the CDR3: TGCGCCAGCAACCTGGGCCAGATATCGAACACTGAAGCTTTCTTT.

This rearrangement joins TRBV5-1 to TRBJ1-2; 8 bases agree with TRBD1. Germline V gives CDR1 SGHRS, CDR2 YFSETQ. V gave up 3 bases and J gave up 8 bases; unmatched junction bases: 3. The CDR3 sequence is 12 residues long. CDR3 loop: CASSSGQGGYTF. The CDR3 DNA is TGCGCCAGCAGCTCCGGACAGGGAGGCTACACCTTC.

This clone occurred once. This sequence joins TRBV30 and TRBJ2-4; D is perhaps TRBD2 (6 bases). Trimming stripped 6 bases from V and 2 bases from J, with 14 bases between. This CDR3 has 14 residues. Germline CDR1 reads GTSNPN; CDR2 reads SVGIG (reference sequence). The CDR3 protein is CACMGGGSKNIQYF. Here the CDR3 DNA reads TGTGCCTGTATGGGGGGTGGGTCCAAAAACATTCAGTACTTC.

A note on this clone: Compared with germline, one end of the junction differs, possibly owing to a read error. The V and J genes are TRBV7-9 and TRBJ1-2; TRBD1 agrees at 9 bases. CDR1 is SEHNR and CDR2 is FQNEAQ in the germline V gene (reference sequence). The CDR3 consists of 15 residues. CDR3 DNA: TGTTCCAGCAGCACCGGGACAGGGATTAACTATGGCTACACCTTC. It is translated as CSSSTGTGINYGYTF.

The J gene is TRBJ1-6, the V gene TRBV19; 11 bases fit TRBD1. This CDR3 contains 19 residues. Germline lookup yields CDR1 LNHDA and CDR2 SQIVND (reference sequence). Trimming took 3 bases from V and 10 from J; bases not matched to a gene: 17. The CDR3 protein is CASSIPRRDRGLTGSPLHF. The CDR3 DNA reads TGTGCCAGTAGTATTCCACGCCGGGACAGGGGGTTAACAGGGTCACCCCTCCACTTT. The complete variable domain, with remaining parts taken from reference TRBV19 and TRBJ1-6, reads DGGITQSPKYLFRKEGQNVTLSCEQNLNHDAMYWYRQDPGQGLRLIYYSQIVNDFQKGDIAEGYSVSREKKESFPLTVTSAQKNPTAFYLCASSIPRRDRGLTGSPLHFGNGTRLTVT.

The rearrangement joins TRBV5-5 to TRBJ2-5; weak D call: TRBD2 (5 bases). CDR1 SGHKS and CDR2 YYEKEE come from the germline V gene (reference sequence). V was clipped by 5 bases and J by 4 bases, with 18 bases between them. The CDR3 totals 15 residues. Here the CDR3 DNA reads TGTGCCAGCAGGTTGACGCAAGAGGGCCCAGAGACCCAGTACTTC. It specifies CASRLTQEGPETQYF.

The CDR3 reads CASSGGVDTQYF. CDR3 DNA sequence: TGTGCCAGCAGCGGGGGGGTAGATACGCAGTATTTT. The chain uses TRBV25-1 and TRBJ2-3; TRBD2 agrees at 8 bases. Losses at the gene ends were 6 bases for V and 5 bases for J; bases not matched to a gene: 1. Looked up from germline, CDR1 is MGHDK and CDR2 is SYGVNS. This CDR3 contains 12 residues.

The chain has TRBV5-1 and TRBJ1-4; no definite D call. The V end was cut by 0 bases, the J end by 6 bases, with 12 bases between. This CDR3 is built from 15 residues. The germline V gene has CDR1 SGHRS and CDR2 YFSETQ. CDR3 coding DNA: TGCGCCAGCAGCTTGGTCGGCGACGGAGATGAAAAACTGTTTTTT. Translation gives CASSLVGDGDEKLFF.

This clone was recorded at least ten times. This sequence joins TRBV4-1 and TRBJ1-1, with 8 bases matching TRBD1. This CDR3 comprises 14 residues. Trimming removed 4 bases from V and 1 base from J; junction bases left unmatched: 2. Germline loops: CDR1 MGHRA, CDR2 YSYEKL. In DNA form, the CDR3 reads TGCGCCAGCAGCCGAGGGACAGGGAACACTGAAGCTTTCTTT. The encoded protein is CASSRGTGNTEAFF.

This chain joins TRBV2 and TRBJ2-1; TRBD2 agrees at 8 bases. After removal of 1 base from V and 5 bases from J, the junction contained 4 bases not matched to a gene. Per germline, CDR1 SNHLY and CDR2 FYNNEI. CDR3 size: 15 residues. CDR3 loop: CASSEEGLGHNEQFF. The CDR3 coding sequence is TGTGCCAGCAGTGAAGAGGGACTAGGCCACAATGAGCAGTTCTTC.